The following is a T cell receptor (beta chain) sequence with its context. These data belong to a study of blood T cell repertoires in COVID-19. At the level of the study: Researchers got acute and convalescent COVID-19 samples from the United States, Italy and Spain. Sample material is recorded as cDNA or gDNA derived from T cells, B-cell-depleted T cells, or PBMCs.

The germline V gene encodes CDR1 LGHDT and CDR2 YNNKEL (reference sequence). The germline V and J ends were trimmed by 0 bases and 3 bases, with 20 bases remaining between them. The CDR3 spans 18 residues. Original handling: Researchers report that nucleated cell counts were estimated from reference gene primer amplification. The protocol was immunoSEQ multiplex PCR, while the TCRdb copy is restricted to in-frame clones and leaves out a portion. The V and J calls and clone size are taken from that table; D and trimming were inferred from the DNA. The table has 200,000 to 300,000 clones, around 80% seen once.

The source is a woman aged 18-29 years with acute or convalescent COVID-19. Input material: peripheral blood. V usage is TRBV3-1 (or the pseudogene TRBV3-2) and J usage is TRBJ1-1, with a tentative D call TRBD1 (6 bases). CDR3 DNA sequence: TGTGCCAGCAGCCAAGATCTACAGGGTGGTAGAGGGGACACTGAAGCTTTCTTT. Amino acid sequence: CASSQDLQGGRGDTEAFF.